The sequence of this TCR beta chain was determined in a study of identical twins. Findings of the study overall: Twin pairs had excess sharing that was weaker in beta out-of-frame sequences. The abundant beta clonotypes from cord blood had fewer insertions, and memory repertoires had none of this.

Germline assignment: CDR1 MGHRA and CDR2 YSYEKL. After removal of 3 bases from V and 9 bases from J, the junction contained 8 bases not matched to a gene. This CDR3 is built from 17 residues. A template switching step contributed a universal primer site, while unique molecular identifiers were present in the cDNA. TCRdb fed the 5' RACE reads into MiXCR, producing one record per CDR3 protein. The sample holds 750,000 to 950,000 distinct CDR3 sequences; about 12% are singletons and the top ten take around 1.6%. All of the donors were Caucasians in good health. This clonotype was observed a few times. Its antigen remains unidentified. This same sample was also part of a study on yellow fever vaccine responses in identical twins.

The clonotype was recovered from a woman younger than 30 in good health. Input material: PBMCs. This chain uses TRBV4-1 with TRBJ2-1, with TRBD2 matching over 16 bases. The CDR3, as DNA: TGCGCCAGCAGCCAGAGCGGGACTAGCGGGGGGGCGACTGAGCAGTTCTTC. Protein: CASSQSGTSGGATEQFF.